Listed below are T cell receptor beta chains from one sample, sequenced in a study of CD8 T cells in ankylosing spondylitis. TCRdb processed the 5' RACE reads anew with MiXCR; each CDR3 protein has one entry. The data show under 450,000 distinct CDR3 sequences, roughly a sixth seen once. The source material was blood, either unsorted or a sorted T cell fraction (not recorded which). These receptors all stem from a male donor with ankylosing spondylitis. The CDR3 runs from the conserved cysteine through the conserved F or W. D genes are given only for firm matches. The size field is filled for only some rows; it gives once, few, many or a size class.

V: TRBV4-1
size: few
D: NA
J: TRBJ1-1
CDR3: CASRSMRGTEAFF
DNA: TGCGCCAGCAGGTCAATGCGGGGGACTGAAGCTTTCTTT

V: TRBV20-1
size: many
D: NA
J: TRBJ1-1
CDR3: CSARNTEAFF
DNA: TGCAGTGCTCGGAACACTGAAGCTTTCTTT

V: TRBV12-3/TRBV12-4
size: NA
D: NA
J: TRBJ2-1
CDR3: CASSLQRVGDEQFF
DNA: TGTGCCAGCAGTTTGCAGCGGGTTGGGGATGAGCAGTTCTTC

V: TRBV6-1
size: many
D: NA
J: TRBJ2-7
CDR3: CASRWGRSTYEQYF
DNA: TGTGCCAGCAGGTGGGGTAGGTCTACCTACGAGCAGTACTTC

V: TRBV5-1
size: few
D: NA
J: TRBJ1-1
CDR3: CASSARVTTEAFF
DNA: TGCGCCAGCAGCGCTCGGGTGACAACTGAAGCTTTCTTT

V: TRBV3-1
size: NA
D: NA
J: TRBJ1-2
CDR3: CASSQDRLRGYTF
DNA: TGTGCCAGCAGCCAAGATCGTTTAAGGGGCTACACCTTC

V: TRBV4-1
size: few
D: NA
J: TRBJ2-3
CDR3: CASSHVGTLAGDTQYF
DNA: TGCGCCAGCAGCCACGTAGGGACCCTCGCGGGAGATACGCAGTATTTT

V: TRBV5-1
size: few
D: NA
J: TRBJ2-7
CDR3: CASSRAGGTGSYEQYF
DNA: TGCGCCAGCAGCCGCGCCGGGGGGACAGGAAGCTACGAGCAGTACTTC

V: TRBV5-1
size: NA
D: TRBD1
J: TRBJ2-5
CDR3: CASSAPTGIQETQYF
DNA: TGCGCCAGCAGCGCCCCGACAGGGATCCAAGAGACCCAGTACTTC

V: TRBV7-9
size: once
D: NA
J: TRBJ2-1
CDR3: CASSLPGPLNNEQFF
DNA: TGTGCCAGCAGCCTCCCCGGCCCTTTGAACAATGAGCAGTTCTTC

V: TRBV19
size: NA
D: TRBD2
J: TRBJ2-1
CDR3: CASSRGGSGSPYNEQFF
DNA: TGTGCCAGTAGTAGGGGGGGAAGCGGGAGCCCCTACAATGAGCAGTTCTTC

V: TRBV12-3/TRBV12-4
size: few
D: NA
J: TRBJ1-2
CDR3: CASPDSVIYGYTF
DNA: TGTGCCAGCCCCGACAGCGTCATCTATGGCTACACCTTC

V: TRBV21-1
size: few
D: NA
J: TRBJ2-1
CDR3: CASTQLAASVNEQFF
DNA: TGTGCCAGCACCCAACTGGCAGCGTCTGTCAATGAGCAGTTCTTC

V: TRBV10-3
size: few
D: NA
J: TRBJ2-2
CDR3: CAIRGRATGELFF
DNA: TGTGCCATCAGGGGGCGGGCCACCGGGGAGCTGTTTTTT

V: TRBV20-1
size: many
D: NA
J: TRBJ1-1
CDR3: CSAGAANTEAFF
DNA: TGCAGTGCGGGGGCAGCGAACACTGAAGCTTTCTTT

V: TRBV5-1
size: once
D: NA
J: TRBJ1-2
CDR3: CASSLGHRTEGYTF
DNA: TGCGCCAGCAGCTTGGGGCACCGAACGGAAGGCTACACCTTC

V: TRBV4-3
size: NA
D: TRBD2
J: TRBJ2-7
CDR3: CASSQDGPLAGTESYEQYF
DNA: TGCGCCAGCAGCCAAGATGGGCCGCTAGCGGGAACGGAATCCTACGAGCAGTACTTC

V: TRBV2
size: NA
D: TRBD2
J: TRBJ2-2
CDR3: CASSSSSGVVTGELFF
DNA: TGTGCCAGCAGCTCCTCTAGCGGAGTAGTCACCGGGGAGCTGTTTTTT

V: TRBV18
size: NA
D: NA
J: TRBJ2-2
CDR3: CASSPSDPTGELFF
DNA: TGTGCCAGCTCACCATCCGATCCCACCGGGGAGCTGTTTTTT

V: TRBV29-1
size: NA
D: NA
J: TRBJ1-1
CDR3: CSVVRVGNTEAFF
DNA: TGCAGCGTTGTGAGGGTGGGGAACACTGAAGCTTTCTTT

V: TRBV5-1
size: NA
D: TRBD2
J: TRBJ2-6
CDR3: CASSPGLAGMDGANVLTF
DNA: TGCGCCAGCAGCCCGGGACTAGCGGGCATGGATGGGGCCAACGTCCTGACTTTC

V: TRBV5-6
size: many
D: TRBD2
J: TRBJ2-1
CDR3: CASSLDQREYNEQFF
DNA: TGTGCCAGCAGCTTGGATCAGCGGGAATACAATGAGCAGTTCTTC

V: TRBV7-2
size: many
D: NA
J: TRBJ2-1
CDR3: CASSYRGGSYNEQFF
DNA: TGTGCCAGCAGTTACAGGGGGGGCTCCTACAATGAGCAGTTCTTC

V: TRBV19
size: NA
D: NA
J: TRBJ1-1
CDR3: CASSRAMNSEAFF
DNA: TGTGCCAGTAGTCGGGCCATGAACTCTGAAGCTTTCTTT

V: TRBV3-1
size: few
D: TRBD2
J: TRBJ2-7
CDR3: CASSPNGRSYEQYF
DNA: TGTGCCAGCAGCCCGAACGGGAGGAGCTACGAGCAGTACTTC

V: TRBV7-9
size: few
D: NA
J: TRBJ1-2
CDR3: CASSSGREYYGYTF
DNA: TGTGCCAGCAGCTCGGGGCGCGAATACTATGGCTACACCTTC

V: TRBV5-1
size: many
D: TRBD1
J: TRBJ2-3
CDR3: CASSLGTGLTDTQYF
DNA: TGCGCCAGCAGCTTGGGGACAGGACTTACAGATACGCAGTATTTT

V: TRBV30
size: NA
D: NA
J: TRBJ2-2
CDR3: CAWSPYRQSMMTGELFF
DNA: TGTGCCTGGAGTCCTTACCGACAGAGTATGATGACCGGGGAGCTGTTTTTT

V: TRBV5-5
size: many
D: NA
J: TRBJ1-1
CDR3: CASSSRLGVLGTEAFF
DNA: TGTGCCAGCAGCTCCCGTTTGGGGGTTCTGGGCACTGAAGCTTTCTTT

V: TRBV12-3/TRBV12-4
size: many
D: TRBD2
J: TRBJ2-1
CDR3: CASTPVGLAAYNEQFF
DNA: TGTGCCAGCACTCCCGTCGGACTAGCGGCTTACAATGAGCAGTTCTTC

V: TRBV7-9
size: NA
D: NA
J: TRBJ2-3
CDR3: CASSSRGGDTQYF
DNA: TGTGCCAGCAGCTCCAGGGGGGGAGATACGCAGTATTTT

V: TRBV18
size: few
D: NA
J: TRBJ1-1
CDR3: CASSKQPMNTEAFF
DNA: TGTGCCAGCTCGAAACAGCCCATGAACACTGAAGCTTTCTTT

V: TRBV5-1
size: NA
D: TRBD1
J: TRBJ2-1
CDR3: CASSSSGTGGNEQFF
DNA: TGCGCCAGCAGCAGCTCCGGGACAGGAGGCAATGAGCAGTTCTTC